These 30 T cell receptor beta chains were sequenced from one sample in a study of OX40 agonist ivuxolimab in advanced cancers. Method: immunoSEQ multiplex PCR; TCRdb's copy keeps in-frame clones and lacks some. This table holds some 50,000 clones, 81% found once. The sequenced sample was CD4+ or CD8+ T cells sorted from blood, obtained in a trial of the OX40 agonist ivuxolimab. The receptors here all came from an adult with an advanced solid tumor such as melanoma, head and neck, liver or kidney cancer.

The chain carries TRBV7-8 and TRBJ2-2; no firm D call. V lost 6 bases and J 0 bases, leaving 8 bases between the germline ends. The CDR3 extends over 14 amino acids. Per germline, CDR1 SGHVS and CDR2 FQNEAQ. Here the CDR3 DNA reads TGTGCCAGCAGTTCTAGTCCGAACACCGGGGAGCTGTTTTTT. Translation: CASSSSPNTGELFF.

V usage is TRBV18 and J usage is TRBJ1-6, with 7 nucleotides matching TRBD1. Germline lookup yields CDR1 KGHSH and CDR2 LQKENI. The trim removed 3 bases at V and 11 bases at J, leaving 7 bases unmatched. CDR3 size: 14 residues. CDR3: CASSPTGFGPPLHF. In nucleotides, the CDR3 is TGTGCCAGCTCACCGACAGGGTTTGGCCCACCCCTCCACTTT.

This clone was observed once. V is TRBV4-3 and J is TRBJ1-1; D perhaps matches TRBD1 (5 bases). The V end was cut by 1 base, the J end by 4 bases, with 10 bases between. CDR3 length: 14 amino acids. From germline, CDR1 is LGHNA and CDR2 YSLEER. The CDR3 region is CASSQGPGGTEAFF. The CDR3 DNA sequence: TGCGCCAGCAGCCAAGGCCCGGGGGGCACTGAAGCTTTCTTT.

V and J are TRBV11-2 and TRBJ1-1; no definite D call. CDR1 is SGHAT, CDR2 FQNNGV, per germline. Trimming removed 4 bases at V and 11 bases at J, with 17 bases between. The CDR3 is 13 residues long. CDR3 in DNA: TGTGCCAGCAGCTCCACCCCGACCCAGGAGGCTTTCTTT. Residues: CASSSTPTQEAFF.

The V gene is TRBV28, the J gene TRBJ1-4; possible D gene TRBD1, 5 bases. Germline CDR1 MDHEN, CDR2 SYDVKM. V was pared by 4 bases and J by 4 bases, with 22 bases between. The CDR3 runs 18 residues. The CDR3 spells CASSSPYRSRGLNEKLFF. DNA of the CDR3: TGTGCCAGCAGTTCACCTTATAGATCTCGGGGCCTTAATGAAAAACTGTTTTTT.

The rearrangement links TRBV2 to TRBJ2-3; 16 bases map to TRBD2. This CDR3 region has 17 residues. With 0 bases clipped from V and 3 bases from J, the junction kept 0 bases outside the gene matches. Germline CDR1 is SNHLY and CDR2 is FYNNEI. In nucleotides, the CDR3 is TGTGCCAGCAGTGAAGCGGGACTAGCGGGGGGGACAGATACGCAGTATTTT. Protein sequence: CASSEAGLAGGTDTQYF. The full variable domain, its missing parts supplied by reference TRBV2 and TRBJ2-3, is EPEVTQTPSHQVTQMGQEVILRCVPISNHLYFYWYRQILGQKVEFLVSFYNNEISEKSEIFDDQFSVERPDGSNFTLKIRSTKLEDSAMYFCASSEAGLAGGTDTQYFGPGTRLTVL.

This chain joins TRBV5-6 and TRBJ1-4; possible D gene TRBD1, 6 bases. V was pared by 3 bases and J by 4 bases, with 10 bases between. The CDR3 contains 14 residues. CDR1 and CDR2 (germline): SGHDT, YYEEEE. The CDR3 DNA follows: TGTGCCAGCAGCTCGGACAGTCTTAATGAAAAACTGTTTTTT. It codes for CASSSDSLNEKLFF.

The CDR3 loop is CASSGETTTNEKLFF. The CDR3 DNA follows: TGTGCCAGCAGTGGGGAAACGACAACTAATGAAAAACTGTTTTTT. The chain joins TRBV6-1 to TRBJ1-4; D not certain. Germline V gene lookup returns CDR1 MNHNS and CDR2 SASEGT. This CDR3 has 15 residues. Trimming stripped 4 bases from V and 0 bases from J, with 9 bases between.

The chain couples TRBV6-5 to TRBJ1-4; D possibly corresponds to TRBD1 (5 bases). CDR1 and CDR2 (germline): MNHEY, SVGAGI. V was pared by 2 bases and J by 8 bases, with 15 bases between. The CDR3 sequence is 15 residues long. The CDR3 bases are TGTGCCAGCAGTTACCTGGGCAGGGAAGGGGAAAAACTGTTTTTT. This gives the protein CASSYLGREGEKLFF.

The chain recombines TRBV27 with TRBJ2-2; D might be TRBD2 (5 bases). CDR3 size: 14 residues. The germline V gene encodes CDR1 MNHEY and CDR2 SMNVEV (reference sequence). Trimming took 1 base from V and 6 from J, leaving 9 bases between them. CDR3: CASSLYGVAGELFF. The CDR3, as DNA: TGTGCCAGCAGTTTATACGGGGTGGCCGGGGAGCTGTTTTTT.

The chain uses TRBV30 and TRBJ2-3; 10 positions match TRBD2. The germline CDR1 and CDR2 sequences are GTSNPN and SVGIG (reference sequence). There are 14 residues in the CDR3. With V trimmed by 7 bases and J by 3 bases, 7 bases remained unmatched. CDR3 in DNA: TGTGCCTTGGAGCGGGAGGGTGGGACAGATACGCAGTATTTT. It translates to CALEREGGTDTQYF.

The chain has TRBV4-3 and TRBJ2-1, with D perhaps TRBD1 or TRBD2 (5 bases each). Trimming took off 3 bases at V and 8 bases at J, with 14 bases between the two ends. This CDR3 region has 14 residues. Germline-derived CDR1 and CDR2 are LGHNA and YSLEER. The CDR3 bases are TGCGCCAGCAGCCAGAGCGGATTCAGGGATGAGCAGTTCTTC. It yields the protein CASSQSGFRDEQFF.

The J gene is TRBJ2-1, the V gene TRBV6-5, with 8 bases lining up with TRBD2. The J segment lost 3 bases and the V segment lost 3 bases, leaving 4 bases of the junction unmatched. The V gene's germline CDR1 is MNHEY and CDR2 SVGAGI. This CDR3 comprises 15 residues. The CDR3 reads CASSYAGGSYNEQFF. Written as DNA, the CDR3 is TGTGCCAGCAGTTATGCGGGAGGTAGCTACAATGAGCAGTTCTTC.

The chain has TRBV7-9 and TRBJ2-3; D unresolved. V was trimmed by 4 bases and J by 8 bases, leaving 16 bases between them. From germline, CDR1 is SEHNR and CDR2 FQNEAQ (reference sequence). The CDR3 runs 14 residues. The CDR3 loop reads CASSSPLDIGTQYF. CDR3 sequence (DNA): TGTGCCAGCAGCTCTCCCCTCGACATAGGTACGCAGTATTTT.

The V and J genes are TRBV2 and TRBJ2-1, with 12 nucleotides matching TRBD2. CDR1 is SNHLY and CDR2 is FYNNEI in the germline V gene. The CDR3 loop spans 14 amino acids. V was pared by 11 bases and J by 5 bases, with 7 bases of the junction left unmatched. The CDR3 loop is CAVRLAGVNNEQFF. Written as DNA, the CDR3 is TGTGCCGTACGACTAGCGGGAGTGAACAATGAGCAGTTCTTC. The complete variable domain, with remaining parts taken from reference TRBV2 and TRBJ2-1, reads EPEVTQTPSHQVTQMGQEVILRCVPISNHLYFYWYRQILGQKVEFLVSFYNNEISEKSEIFDDQFSVERPDGSNFTLKIRSTKLEDSAMYFCAVRLAGVNNEQFFGPGTRLTVL.

This clone was detected only a few times. The chain couples TRBV27 to TRBJ2-2; D call uncertain. Between the trimmed V and J ends, which lost 3 bases and 4 bases, there was a span of 9 bases. This CDR3 contains 14 residues. Germline-derived CDR1 and CDR2 are MNHEY and SMNVEV (reference sequence). DNA of the CDR3: TGTGCCAGCAGTTTGGGCCCAGGCACCGGGGAGCTGTTTTTT. This encodes CASSLGPGTGELFF.

The chain recombines TRBV6-5 with TRBJ2-1; the match to TRBD2 covers 13 bases. The V gene end was trimmed by 5 bases and the J gene end by 8 bases; junction bases not matched to a gene: 3. The germline CDR1 and CDR2 sequences are MNHEY and SVGAGI. CDR3 size: 14 residues. The CDR3 protein is CASSGLAGVDEQFF. The CDR3 bases are TGTGCCAGCAGTGGACTAGCGGGAGTCGATGAGCAGTTCTTC.

The chain uses TRBV27 and TRBJ1-1; D call uncertain. V lost 2 bases, J lost 1 base, and 5 bases lay in between. CDR1 is MNHEY, CDR2 SMNVEV, per germline (reference sequence). The CDR3 is 13 amino acids. CDR3 in amino acids: CASSLTANTEAFF. DNA of the CDR3: TGTGCCAGCAGTTTAACAGCGAACACTGAAGCTTTCTTT.

The chain carries TRBV28 and TRBJ2-2, with a tentative D call TRBD1 (6 bases). The germline gives CDR1 MDHEN, CDR2 SYDVKM. The CDR3 loop spans 15 amino acids. The V end lost 6 bases, the J end lost 0 bases, and 11 bases lay between the germline ends. CDR3 DNA: TGTGCCAGCAGGATACAGGGATCGAACACCGGGGAGCTGTTTTTT. Amino acid sequence: CASRIQGSNTGELFF. Supplemented by reference TRBV28 and TRBJ2-2, the full variable domain reads DVKVTQSSRYLVKRTGEKVFLECVQDMDHENMFWYRQDPGLGLRLIYFSYDVKMKEKGDIPEGYSVSREKKERFSLILESASTNQTSMYLCASRIQGSNTGELFFGEGSRLTVL.

The chain employs TRBV28 and TRBJ2-1; 8 bases align to TRBD2. Trimming cost V 3 bases and J 9 bases; bases outside gene matches: 7. The CDR3 runs 14 residues. From germline, CDR1 is MDHEN and CDR2 SYDVKM. CDR3 in amino acids: CASSFYGGESEQFF. DNA for the CDR3: TGTGCCAGCAGTTTCTACGGGGGGGAGAGTGAGCAGTTCTTC.

The chain combines TRBV6-6 with TRBJ2-2, with 9 bases lining up with TRBD1. The CDR3 totals 15 residues. From germline, CDR1 is MNHNY and CDR2 SVGAGI (reference sequence). V lost 3 bases, J lost 7 bases, and 6 bases stayed unmatched. The chain's CDR3 is CASSYHGQGIGELFF. CDR3 coding DNA: TGTGCCAGCAGTTATCATGGACAGGGGATCGGGGAGCTGTTTTTT.

The chain employs TRBV7-9 and TRBJ1-1, with 7 positions matching TRBD1. V shed 5 bases and J 3 bases; nucleotides not matched to a gene: 9. The germline V gene encodes CDR1 SEHNR and CDR2 FQNEAQ (reference sequence). This CDR3 has 15 amino acids. In nucleotides, the CDR3 is TGTGCCAGCAGCGACACGCGACAGGGCCACACTGAAGCTTTCTTT. Protein: CASSDTRQGHTEAFF.

This clone was observed a handful of times. V usage is TRBV14 and J usage is TRBJ1-1; unclear D gene. Germline CDR1 SGHDN, CDR2 FVKESK. This CDR3 spans 12 amino acids. V dropped 7 bases and J dropped 6 bases, with 12 bases sitting between them. This CDR3 is CASIPWVSEAFF. The CDR3 DNA reads TGTGCCAGCATCCCCTGGGTGTCTGAAGCTTTCTTT.

This chain uses TRBV6-5 with TRBJ2-3; D not resolved. Per the germline V gene, CDR1 is MNHEY and CDR2 is SVGAGI. V gave up 5 bases and J gave up 6 bases, with 15 bases separating them. The CDR3 runs 14 residues. The CDR3 DNA follows: TGTGCCAGCAGTCCTATAGGGAAAGGGGATACGCAGTATTTT. Translating gives CASSPIGKGDTQYF.

The chain uses TRBV9 and TRBJ2-1, with 10 bases matching TRBD2. CDR1 and CDR2 from the germline V gene are SGDLS and YYNGEE. There are 15 residues in the CDR3. V trimming: 3 bases; J trimming: 3 bases; junction bases outside the gene matches: 3. The CDR3 DNA reads as TGTGCCAGCAGCGAGAGCGGGAGGGACTACAATGAGCAGTTCTTC. Encoded protein: CASSESGRDYNEQFF.

V is TRBV5-5 and J is TRBJ2-7, with a possible D match to TRBD2 (5 bases). Between the trimmed V and J ends, which lost 2 bases and 5 bases, there was a span of 17 bases. Looked up from germline, CDR1 is SGHKS and CDR2 is YYEKEE (reference sequence). There are 15 residues in the CDR3. The CDR3 DNA follows: TGTGCCAGCAGCTTCGGTACAACGTTCGGGGACGAGCAGTACTTC. Translated: CASSFGTTFGDEQYF.

This clone was detected only once. The V call is TRBV7-8, the J call TRBJ2-6; D unresolved. V lost 1 base and J 0 bases, leaving 10 bases between the germline ends. Germline-derived CDR1 and CDR2 are SGHVS and FQNEAQ. This CDR3 comprises 17 residues. In nucleotides, the CDR3 is TGTGCCAGCAGCTTAGTGGGTGCGAGCTCTGGGGCCAACGTCCTGACTTTC. It yields the protein CASSLVGASSGANVLTF. The whole variable domain, remainder taken from reference TRBV7-8 and TRBJ2-6, is GAGVSQSPRYKVAKRGQDVALRCDPISGHVSLFWYQQALGQGPEFLTYFQNEAQLDKSGLPSDRFFAERPEGSVSTLKIQRTQQEDSAVYLCASSLVGASSGANVLTFGAGSRLTVL.

The chain uses TRBV7-9 and TRBJ2-7; D is ambiguous. Trimming took off 1 base at V and 5 bases at J, with 12 bases between the two ends. Germline values: CDR1 SEHNR, CDR2 FQNEAQ (reference sequence). The CDR3 has 14 residues. The CDR3 loop reads CASSLVVWVNEQYV. The CDR3 DNA reads as TGTGCCAGCAGCTTAGTTGTATGGGTTAACGAGCAGTACGTC.

This rearrangement joins TRBV4-3 to TRBJ1-1, with D possibly TRBD1 on 5 matching bases. V was clipped by 5 bases and J by 10 bases, with 17 bases between them. CDR1 and CDR2 (germline): LGHNA, YSLEER. This CDR3 is built from 13 residues. CDR3 loop: CASSFGGVAGAFF. CDR3 bases: TGCGCCAGCAGCTTCGGGGGGGTGGCGGGAGCTTTCTTT.

The chain combines TRBV6-1 with TRBJ2-3; the D gene is possibly TRBD1 (6 bases). Per the germline V gene, CDR1 is MNHNS and CDR2 is SASEGT. This CDR3 is built from 15 residues. V lost 7 bases to trimming and J lost 1 base, with 15 bases between them. The CDR3 sequence is CASITWGQGTDTQYF. The CDR3 DNA is TGTGCCAGCATCACATGGGGGCAGGGCACAGATACGCAGTATTTT.